Below, 15 T cell receptor beta chains from the same sample are listed, as sequenced in a study of T cell responses to AZD1222 COVID-19 vaccine. The repertoire was sequenced with immunoSEQ multiplex PCR; TCRdb's copy has only in-frame clones and lacks some. There are 130,000 or so clones in the sample; around nine tenths occur only once, and roughly 1.7% lies in the top ten. The source material was peripheral blood, sampled on day 0 of AZD1222 vaccination. These receptors all stem from an adult in good health.

To note about this clone: Other DNA variants within this sample encode the same CDR3. V usage is TRBV5-6 and J usage is TRBJ1-5; weak D call: TRBD1 (5 bases). Trimming shortened V by 0 bases and J by 6 bases, and 10 bases separated the two germline ends. CDR3 size: 14 residues. Germline V gene data show CDR1 as SGHDT and CDR2 as YYEEEE. The CDR3 sequence is CASSLEGLGQPQHF. CDR3 sequence (DNA): TGTGCCAGCAGCTTGGAGGGGCTCGGTCAGCCCCAGCATTTT.

This clone occurred once. The chain has TRBV11-3 and TRBJ2-3; D unclear. Per the germline V gene, CDR1 is SGHNT and CDR2 is YENEEA. CDR3 length: 14 residues. The V gene lost 1 base and the J gene lost 3 bases, with 8 bases spanning the gap. CDR3 sequence (DNA): TGTGCCAGCAGCTTAGCGACTCTTACAGATACGCAGTATTTT. As protein: CASSLATLTDTQYF.

V and J are TRBV7-2 and TRBJ2-7; the D call may be TRBD1 or TRBD2 (5 bases each). Deletions cut 1 base from V and 5 bases from J, with 12 bases between. The CDR3 has 14 amino acids. Germline values: CDR1 SGHTA, CDR2 FQGNSA. Here the CDR3 reads CASSLGGGIHEQYF. In DNA form, the CDR3 reads TGTGCCAGCAGCTTAGGTGGGGGAATTCACGAGCAGTACTTC.

This rearrangement joins TRBV5-4 to TRBJ1-3; TRBD1 matches at 7 bases. Germline CDR1 reads SGHNT; CDR2 reads YYREEE (reference sequence). Trimming cost V 5 bases and J 0 bases; bases outside gene matches: 20. CDR3 length: 20 amino acids. The CDR3 DNA sequence: TGTGCCAGCAGTCCACCGGGACAGCCTAAGAACCCACTCTCTGGAAACACCATATATTTT. This translates into CASSPPGQPKNPLSGNTIYF.

The gene calls are TRBV27 and TRBJ1-2; 9 nucleotides align to TRBD1. CDR1 is MNHEY and CDR2 is SMNVEV in the germline V gene (reference sequence). The CDR3 runs 13 residues. V shed 10 bases, J shed 7 bases, and the junction held 10 bases outside the gene matches. In DNA form, the CDR3 reads TGTGCCACCTATTCCGGGACAGGGATTGGCTACACCTTC. This codes for CATYSGTGIGYTF.

The chain is built from TRBV29-1 and TRBJ2-1; D gene unclear. V shed 4 bases and J shed 7 bases, with 8 bases lying between them. The CDR3 sequence is 11 residues long. Germline lookup yields CDR1 SQVTM and CDR2 ANQGSEA. The CDR3 loop is CSVGIVNEQFF. CDR3 nucleotide sequence: TGCAGCGTTGGGATCGTGAATGAGCAGTTCTTC.

The genes are TRBV9 and TRBJ2-5; possibly TRBD2 for D (5 bases). The V end was cut by 4 bases, the J end by 1 base, with 11 bases between. The CDR3 length is 14 residues. The germline gives CDR1 SGDLS, CDR2 YYNGEE. The CDR3: CASSPGEGQETQYF. The CDR3 coding sequence is TGTGCCAGCAGCCCCGGCGAGGGCCAAGAGACCCAGTACTTC.

The rearrangement uses TRBV7-3 and TRBJ1-5, with 11 bases lining up with TRBD1. The CDR3 is made up of 18 amino acids. Germline V lookup: CDR1 SGHTA, CDR2 FQGTGA. The V and J ends lost 5 bases and 1 base, in that order; junction bases with no gene match: 10. CDR3 region: CASSTRRTGGESNQPQHF. For the CDR3, the DNA is TGTGCCAGCAGCACCCGACGGACAGGGGGCGAGAGCAATCAGCCCCAGCATTTT.

Written as DNA, the CDR3 is TGTGCCAGCAGCTTATCAGGACGTCCCCAGCATTTT. It specifies CASSLSGRPQHF. V usage is TRBV7-2 and J usage is TRBJ1-5; D unresolved. Between the trimmed V and J ends, which lost 2 bases and 10 bases, there was a span of 9 bases. CDR1 SGHTA and CDR2 FQGNSA come from the germline V gene. The CDR3 runs 12 residues.

The chain is built from TRBV6-6 and TRBJ1-2; tentative D call: TRBD1 (5 bases). The CDR3 extends over 13 amino acids. CDR1 and CDR2 from the germline V gene are MNHNY and SVGAGI (reference sequence). V gave up 6 bases and J gave up 5 bases, with 13 bases separating them. The CDR3 is CASSPRGKYGYTF. As DNA, the CDR3 is TGTGCCAGCAGCCCTAGGGGCAAGTATGGCTACACCTTC.

J is TRBJ1-6 and V is TRBV19, with 7 bases lining up with TRBD1. The CDR3 is 13 residues long. Germline V CDR1 and CDR2: LNHDA, SQIVND (reference sequence). The V gene end was trimmed by 8 bases and the J gene end by 10 bases; junction bases not matched to a gene: 8. In nucleotides, the CDR3 is TGTGCCAGTCTAGGGGGCTTGAAGTCACCCCTCCACTTT. Translating it yields CASLGGLKSPLHF.

The CDR3 is CASSLVGKQETQYF. CDR3 nucleotides: TGTGCCAGCAGCTTAGTAGGAAAGCAAGAGACCCAGTACTTC. The rearrangement joins TRBV7-7 to TRBJ2-5; D uncertain. The germline CDR1 and CDR2 sequences are SSHAT and FNYEAQ (reference sequence). Deletions cut 1 base from V and 2 bases from J, with 8 bases between. The CDR3 spans 14 residues.

This clone was seen more than once but under ten times. The J gene is TRBJ2-7, the V gene TRBV3-1 (or the pseudogene TRBV3-2), with unresolved D. The CDR3 loop spans 15 amino acids. The germline gives CDR1 LGHDT, CDR2 YNNKEL (reference sequence). The V end was cut by 0 bases, the J end by 0 bases, with 9 bases between. The CDR3 coding sequence is TGTGCCAGCAGCCAAGATGGGCAGCTCTCCTACGAGCAGTACTTC. Residues: CASSQDGQLSYEQYF.

The rearrangement joins TRBV19 to TRBJ2-1, with D possibly TRBD2 on 5 matching bases. V gave up 7 bases and J gave up 5 bases, with 15 bases separating them. This CDR3 is built from 14 residues. The germline V gene encodes CDR1 LNHDA and CDR2 SQIVND (reference sequence). This CDR3 reads CASIKSWGDNEQFF. In DNA form, the CDR3 reads TGTGCCAGTATTAAGTCCTGGGGAGACAATGAGCAGTTCTTC.

The J gene is TRBJ1-1, the V gene TRBV4-1; 11 nucleotides match TRBD1. Germline-derived CDR1 and CDR2 are MGHRA and YSYEKL. Trimming at V came to 2 bases and at J to 0 bases, leaving 14 bases not matched to a gene. CDR3 length: 20 amino acids. The chain's CDR3 is CASSQNFLDRGHPMNTEAFF. The CDR3 DNA is TGCGCCAGCAGCCAAAACTTTTTGGACAGGGGGCATCCGATGAACACTGAAGCTTTCTTT.